A single sample gave rise to the 14 T cell receptor beta chains below, sequenced in a study of T cell repertoires in cytomegalovirus infection. TCRdb reprocessed the reads with MiXCR, giving one entry per CDR3 protein. The top ten hold about an eighth of the sample, which has about 310,000 distinct CDR3 sequences, around a quarter seen once. Their antigens remain unidentified. The source material was cultured PBMCs, sampled from culture after CMV antigen stimulation. The receptor source for this set is a human donor in good health (CMV status not recorded). Some clones in this sample may be carry-over from other donors' samples.

The table lists this clonotype with many counts. The chain has TRBV7-2 and TRBJ2-4; D not certain. V gave up 1 base and J gave up 5 bases, with 12 bases separating them. This CDR3 region has 15 residues. Germline CDR1 is SGHTA and CDR2 is FQGNSA. CDR3 in amino acids: CASSLVWARENIQYF. The CDR3 DNA sequence: TGTGCCAGCAGCTTAGTTTGGGCTCGTGAAAACATTCAGTACTTC.

This clonotype came up a few times. The CDR3 protein is CASSYPKHRQSEMASGSIDEQFF. In DNA form, the CDR3 reads TGTGCCAGCAGTTATCCCAAACACCGACAGTCCGAGATGGCTAGCGGGAGTATCGATGAGCAGTTCTTC. This sequence joins TRBV6-2 or TRBV6-3 and TRBJ2-1; 10 nucleotides match TRBD2. Germline CDR1 is MNHEY and CDR2 is SVGEGT. The CDR3 contains 23 residues. The V and J ends lost 3 bases and 8 bases, in that order; junction bases with no gene match: 31.

The rearrangement uses TRBV7-6 and TRBJ2-1; 9 bases map to TRBD1. The CDR3 covers 16 residues. Germline V gene data show CDR1 as SGHVS and CDR2 as FNYEAQ. After removal of 5 bases from V and 7 bases from J, the junction contained 12 bases not matched to a gene. CDR3 nucleotides: TGTGCCAGCAGCCCCGGACAGGGGCCCCTCGCGAATGAGCAGTTCTTC. Translation gives CASSPGQGPLANEQFF. The variable domain in full, with the rest retrieved from reference TRBV7-6 and TRBJ2-1, is GAGVSQSPRYKVTKRGQDVALRCDPISGHVSLYWYRQALGQGPEFLTYFNYEAQQDKSGLPNDRFSAERPEGSISTLTIQRTEQRDSAMYRCASSPGQGPLANEQFFGPGTRLTVL.

This clonotype has more than one count but fewer than ten. The genes are TRBV6-6 and TRBJ2-1; D is ambiguous. There are 14 residues in the CDR3. Trimming shortened V by 0 bases and J by 4 bases, and 7 bases separated the two germline ends. The germline V gene encodes CDR1 MNHNY and CDR2 SVGAGI (reference sequence). CDR3: CASSYSRVYNEQFF. The CDR3 nucleotides read TGTGCCAGCAGTTACTCCCGGGTTTACAATGAGCAGTTCTTC.

The chain has TRBV18 and TRBJ2-5; possible D gene TRBD1, 6 bases. V was cut by 6 bases and J by 5 bases, with 16 bases left in between. Per the germline V gene, CDR1 is KGHSH and CDR2 is LQKENI. This CDR3 is built from 14 residues. CDR3 protein: CASSPIWQGETQYF. CDR3 bases: TGTGCCAGCTCTCCGATTTGGCAGGGGGAGACCCAGTACTTC.

This chain joins TRBV10-3 and TRBJ1-6, with TRBD1 matching 9 bases. The V gene's germline CDR1 is ENHRY and CDR2 SYGVKD. The CDR3 covers 13 residues. The trim removed 3 bases at V and 9 bases at J, leaving 0 bases unmatched. CDR3 protein: CAISEQGASPLHF. For the CDR3, the DNA is TGTGCCATCAGTGAACAGGGGGCTTCACCCCTCCACTTT.

The rearrangement links TRBV5-5 to TRBJ2-1; D possibly corresponds to TRBD2 (6 bases). CDR1 SGHKS and CDR2 YYEKEE come from the germline V gene (reference sequence). CDR3 size: 13 residues. V shed 4 bases and J shed 6 bases, with 11 bases lying between them. The CDR3 nucleotides are TGTGCCAGCAGCCGGGGAGGAGGCAATGAGCAGTTCTTC. The encoded protein is CASSRGGGNEQFF.

In this sample, this clonotype turned up a few times. V is TRBV6-2 or TRBV6-3 and J is TRBJ2-4; 7 bases are a match to TRBD1. V shed 2 bases, J shed 7 bases, and the junction held 8 bases outside the gene matches. This CDR3 spans 15 amino acids. The germline CDR1 and CDR2 sequences are MNHEY and SVGEGT. CDR3: CASSYTPQGRNIQYF. The CDR3 nucleotides are TGTGCCAGCAGTTACACCCCACAGGGGCGGAACATTCAGTACTTC.

A few counts support this clonotype. The J gene is TRBJ2-7, the V gene TRBV15, with 9 bases that match TRBD1. V trimming: 5 bases; J trimming: 4 bases; junction bases outside the gene matches: 6. Germline V gene sequence: CDR1 LNHNV, CDR2 YYDKDF (reference sequence). The CDR3 consists of 14 residues. Here the CDR3 reads CATSPHRGQYEQYV. In DNA, the CDR3 is TGTGCCACCAGCCCGCACAGGGGGCAATACGAGCAGTACGTC.

The chain carries TRBV7-2 and TRBJ1-4; D gene ambiguous. The V end was cut by 1 base, the J end by 0 bases, with 12 bases between. CDR3 length: 17 residues. Germline V lookup: CDR1 SGHTA, CDR2 FQGNSA. CDR3 protein: CASSLGRVSATNEKLFF. The CDR3, as DNA: TGTGCCAGCAGCTTAGGAAGGGTTTCTGCAACTAATGAAAAACTGTTTTTT.

This clonotype was detected once. The chain carries TRBV5-6 and TRBJ2-2; the match to TRBD1 covers 8 bases. The CDR3 contains 17 residues. The germline gives CDR1 SGHDT, CDR2 YYEEEE. V trimming: 2 bases; J trimming: 1 base; junction bases outside the gene matches: 7. DNA for the CDR3: TGTGCCAGCAGCTTTCGGCAGGGGGCGAAGAACACCGGGGAGCTGTTTTTT. This gives the protein CASSFRQGAKNTGELFF.

This clonotype appeared once. V and J are TRBV5-8 and TRBJ2-1, with unresolved D. V lost 7 bases, J lost 13 bases, and 15 bases lay in between. CDR1 is SGHTS, CDR2 YDEGEE, per germline. The CDR3 contains 11 residues. CDR3 residues: CASGGRPTQFF. CDR3 DNA: TGTGCCAGCGGTGGGCGGCCGACACAGTTCTTC.

V gene TRBV24-1 combines with J gene TRBJ1-5; TRBD1 might be the D (5 bases). Germline loops: CDR1 KGHDR, CDR2 SFDVKD. The CDR3 is 12 amino acids. Trimming shortened V by 9 bases and J by 4 bases, and 9 bases separated the two germline ends. Here the CDR3 reads CATGGGNQPQHF. CDR3 sequence (DNA): TGTGCCACCGGGGGAGGAAATCAGCCCCAGCATTTT.

This clonotype has only a few counts. The chain uses TRBV30 and TRBJ1-4; D ambiguous. From germline, CDR1 is GTSNPN and CDR2 SVGIG (reference sequence). The CDR3 contains 14 residues. Deletions cut 0 bases from V and 7 bases from J, with 12 bases between. The CDR3: CAWSVNTAVEKLFF. For the CDR3, the DNA is TGTGCCTGGAGTGTAAATACAGCTGTTGAAAAACTGTTTTTT.